Shown below are 27 T cell receptor beta chains from a single sample sequenced in a study of shared clonotypes between healthy human individuals. The repertoire was sequenced with immunoSEQ multiplex PCR; TCRdb's copy has only in-frame clones and lacks some. Of about 960,000 clones in the sample, over 60% were seen once. Sequenced: memory CD4+ T cells sorted from blood. Subset of the sample: CD45RA-negative fraction. The receptors here all came from a man between 18 and 35 years old in good health.

This sequence joins TRBV9 and TRBJ2-3; 12 nucleotides line up with TRBD2. CDR1 SGDLS and CDR2 YYNGEE come from the germline V gene. This CDR3 is 16 amino acids long. Trimming removed 0 bases from V and 5 bases from J; junction bases left unmatched: 4. CDR3 sequence reads: CASSVGLAGVQDTQYF. Written as DNA, the CDR3 is TGTGCCAGCAGCGTAGGACTAGCGGGAGTTCAAGATACGCAGTATTTT.

The rearrangement links TRBV5-8 to TRBJ2-5, with D perhaps being TRBD1 or TRBD2 (5 bases each). The CDR3 sequence is 15 residues long. The V gene lost 2 bases and the J gene lost 4 bases, with 15 bases spanning the gap. Germline V gene lookup returns CDR1 SGHTS and CDR2 YDEGEE. CDR3 DNA sequence: TGTGCCAGCAGCTTTCGAAGGGCGAGGGGAGAGACCCAGTACTTC. It encodes CASSFRRARGETQYF.

V gene TRBV9 combines with J gene TRBJ2-1; 7 nucleotides align to TRBD2. Germline-derived CDR1 and CDR2 are SGDLS and YYNGEE. The CDR3 contains 21 residues. V trimming: 2 bases; J trimming: 5 bases; junction bases outside the gene matches: 25. CDR3 in amino acids: CASSVSEGPRRFAGVNNEQFF. The CDR3 DNA follows: TGTGCCAGCAGCGTGTCCGAGGGACCGAGGAGATTCGCGGGGGTAAACAATGAGCAGTTCTTC.

The chain links TRBV30 to TRBJ1-1; 9 bases align to TRBD1. This CDR3 has 15 residues. After removal of 2 bases from V and 4 bases from J, the junction contained 8 bases not matched to a gene. Germline lookup yields CDR1 GTSNPN and CDR2 SVGIG (reference sequence). This chain's CDR3 is CAWSRQGGMGTEAFF. The CDR3 DNA is TGTGCCTGGAGTAGACAGGGGGGGATGGGCACTGAAGCTTTCTTT.

V and J are TRBV10-3 and TRBJ2-7; possibly TRBD1 for D (6 bases). The V end was cut by 10 bases, the J end by 1 base, with 14 bases between. Germline CDR1 reads ENHRY; CDR2 reads SYGVKD. This CDR3 comprises 13 residues. The CDR3 is CATGSGQSYEQYF. As DNA, the CDR3 is TGTGCCACCGGCAGTGGACAGTCCTACGAGCAGTACTTC.

In this sample, this clone turned up a few times. The V call is TRBV19, the J call TRBJ1-5, with TRBD1 matching 9 bases. The CDR3 loop spans 15 amino acids. V was clipped by 6 bases and J by 4 bases; unmatched bases: 7. Germline CDR1 is LNHDA and CDR2 is SQIVND (reference sequence). The CDR3 DNA reads TGTGCCAGTAGAAAAACCGGGACAGGGAATCAGCCCCAGCATTTT. It yields the protein CASRKTGTGNQPQHF. Combining the CDR3 with reference TRBV19 and TRBJ1-5 gives the whole variable domain DGGITQSPKYLFRKEGQNVTLSCEQNLNHDAMYWYRQDPGQGLRLIYYSQIVNDFQKGDIAEGYSVSREKKESFPLTVTSAQKNPTAFYLCASRKTGTGNQPQHFGDGTRLSIL.

The gene calls are TRBV6-1 and TRBJ1-5; TRBD1 might be the D (6 bases). The CDR3 runs 17 residues. Germline V gene data show CDR1 as MNHNS and CDR2 as SASEGT. V was cut by 0 bases and J by 11 bases, with 23 bases left in between. CDR3 DNA sequence: TGTGCCAGCAGTGAAGCGCGGGTAAGGACAGAGGGGTGGGCCCAGCATTTT. Amino acids: CASSEARVRTEGWAQHF.

This rearrangement joins TRBV19 to TRBJ2-7; D gene ambiguous. Germline V gene sequence: CDR1 LNHDA, CDR2 SQIVND (reference sequence). Trimming left V 0 bases short and J 7 bases short, with 13 bases between. CDR3 size: 14 residues. CDR3 bases: TGTGCCAGTAGTATAGATCCCGGACGGCCTGAGCAGTACTTC. Amino acids: CASSIDPGRPEQYF. Variable domain in full (rest from reference TRBV19 and TRBJ2-7): DGGITQSPKYLFRKEGQNVTLSCEQNLNHDAMYWYRQDPGQGLRLIYYSQIVNDFQKGDIAEGYSVSREKKESFPLTVTSAQKNPTAFYLCASSIDPGRPEQYFGPGTRLTVT.

This chain links TRBV6-1 with TRBJ2-7; maybe TRBD1 (6 bases). Trimming shortened V by 6 bases and J by 0 bases, and 15 bases separated the two germline ends. The CDR3 contains 15 residues. Germline CDR1 MNHNS, CDR2 SASEGT. Written as DNA, the CDR3 is TGTGCCAGCAGGGGAATGACAGGCGACTCCTACGAGCAGTACTTC. Translating gives CASRGMTGDSYEQYF.

The CDR3, as DNA: TGTGCCAGCAGCCTAACGGGACTAGCGGGAAAGAGCTCCTACGAGCAGTACTTC. It is translated as CASSLTGLAGKSSYEQYF. The chain is built from TRBV4-2 and TRBJ2-7, with TRBD2 matching 13 bases. CDR3 length: 18 residues. Germline CDR1 is LGHNA and CDR2 is YNFKEQ. V shed 4 bases, J shed 0 bases, and the junction held 9 bases outside the gene matches.

V gene TRBV6-5 combines with J gene TRBJ1-6; D perhaps matches TRBD1 (6 bases). Trimming shortened V by 0 bases and J by 12 bases, and 12 bases separated the two germline ends. This CDR3 is built from 14 residues. Germline CDR1 and CDR2: MNHEY and SVGAGI. The CDR3 reads CASSYSTGAGPLHF. Here the CDR3 DNA reads TGTGCCAGCAGTTACTCGACGGGGGCTGGACCCCTCCACTTT.

This clone has only a few counts. The CDR3 loop reads CASGGPGRPEQYF. CDR3 in DNA: TGTGCCAGCGGTGGACCAGGGAGACCCGAGCAGTACTTC. The chain combines TRBV7-2 with TRBJ2-7, with D perhaps TRBD1 or TRBD2 (5 bases each). The V end was cut by 8 bases, the J end by 6 bases, with 17 bases between. This CDR3 comprises 13 residues. Germline CDR1 SGHTA, CDR2 FQGNSA.

This clone is a singleton in its sample. With only one base between it and a far larger clone, this is likely a read error. The same CDR3 arises from other DNA sequences in this sample as well. V gene TRBV5-1 combines with J gene TRBJ2-7; D remains unclear. Germline V CDR1 and CDR2: SGHRS, YFSETQ. This CDR3 contains 13 residues. Trimming took 0 bases from V and 3 from J, leaving 7 bases between them. The CDR3 nucleotides read TGCGCCAGCAGCTTGGAAGGGAACTACGAGCAGTACTTC. Translation gives CASSLEGNYEQYF.

DNA of the CDR3: TGTGCCTGGAGCGAATGGGACAGCCGTAATGAAAAACTGTTTTTT. As protein: CAWSEWDSRNEKLFF. The V call is TRBV30, the J call TRBJ1-4, with TRBD1 matching over 7 bases. After removal of 3 bases from V and 4 bases from J, the junction contained 8 bases not matched to a gene. The germline V gene encodes CDR1 GTSNPN and CDR2 SVGIG (reference sequence). The CDR3 runs to 15 residues.

The gene calls are TRBV5-6 and TRBJ2-2, with D perhaps matching TRBD1 (6 bases). V was trimmed by 7 bases and J by 1 base, leaving 23 bases between them. The CDR3 is made up of 18 amino acids. Germline-derived CDR1 and CDR2 are SGHDT and YYEEEE. This CDR3 is CASLGPGTSGRNTGELFF. In nucleotides, the CDR3 is TGTGCCAGCCTTGGTCCCGGGACATCGGGTCGGAACACCGGGGAGCTGTTTTTT.

The rearrangement uses TRBV6-5 and TRBJ2-2, with TRBD1 matching 10 bases. J lost 4 bases, V lost 6 bases, and 5 bases had no gene match. CDR3 length: 15 amino acids. Germline CDR1 MNHEY, CDR2 SVGAGI. CDR3 in amino acids: CASSTGTGATGELFF. The CDR3 coding sequence is TGTGCCAGCAGCACCGGGACAGGGGCCACCGGGGAGCTGTTTTTT.

This sequence joins TRBV2 and TRBJ1-6; 7 bases fit TRBD1. Germline CDR1 SNHLY, CDR2 FYNNEI. Trimming cost V 1 base and J 7 bases; bases outside gene matches: 7. The CDR3 runs 16 residues. The CDR3 spells CASSEEETGYNSPLHF. CDR3 nucleotides: TGTGCCAGCAGTGAAGAGGAGACAGGGTACAATTCACCCCTCCACTTT.

This clone has just a few counts. The gene calls are TRBV19 and TRBJ1-5, with TRBD1 as a possible D gene (5 bases). Germline V gene sequence: CDR1 LNHDA, CDR2 SQIVND (reference sequence). This CDR3 spans 14 amino acids. Trimming took off 5 bases at V and 2 bases at J, with 10 bases between the two ends. The CDR3 region has the DNA TGTGCCAGTAGTTCAGGGTGGGGCAATCAGCCCCAGCATTTT. Translation: CASSSGWGNQPQHF.

This chain joins TRBV18 and TRBJ2-7, with 9 bases aligning to TRBD1. Trimming took 6 bases from V and 5 from J; bases not matched to a gene: 11. The germline V gene encodes CDR1 KGHSH and CDR2 LQKENI. The CDR3 consists of 15 residues. The CDR3 is CASSRPGQGEHEQYF. The CDR3, as DNA: TGTGCCAGCTCGCGTCCGGGACAGGGTGAACACGAGCAGTACTTC.

This clone was observed a handful of times. The chain couples TRBV10-2 to TRBJ1-6; D is unclear. The CDR3 contains 12 residues. CDR1 is WSHSY and CDR2 is SAAADI in the germline V gene. V lost 6 bases and J lost 6, with 6 bases in between. The CDR3 is CASRTPNSPLHF. In DNA form, the CDR3 reads TGCGCCAGCAGGACGCCTAATTCACCCCTCCACTTT.

The chain employs TRBV30 and TRBJ1-6; D unclear. Germline lookup yields CDR1 GTSNPN and CDR2 SVGIG (reference sequence). V was clipped by 3 bases and J by 10 bases, with 7 bases between them. The CDR3 is 11 amino acids. The CDR3 loop reads CAWRSQSPLHF. Here the CDR3 DNA reads TGTGCCTGGAGGTCACAATCACCCCTCCACTTT.

This clone was observed once. The chain recombines TRBV28 with TRBJ1-1; 8 bases map to TRBD1. V lost 4 bases and J lost 5; bases outside the gene matches: 6. This CDR3 is built from 14 residues. The germline V gene encodes CDR1 MDHEN and CDR2 SYDVKM. The CDR3 DNA reads as TGTGCCAGCAGTTCAGGACAGGGTTTAACTGAAGCTTTCTTT. Its translation is CASSSGQGLTEAFF. Full variable domain (rest looked up from reference TRBV28 and TRBJ1-1): DVKVTQSSRYLVKRTGEKVFLECVQDMDHENMFWYRQDPGLGLRLIYFSYDVKMKEKGDIPEGYSVSREKKERFSLILESASTNQTSMYLCASSSGQGLTEAFFGQGTRLTVV.

The chain employs TRBV5-5 and TRBJ1-1; possible D gene TRBD1, 6 bases. Trimming took 3 bases from V and 7 from J, leaving 13 bases between them. Germline CDR1 is SGHKS and CDR2 is YYEKEE (reference sequence). This CDR3 has 13 amino acids. Here the CDR3 reads CASSSPGTIEAFF. The DNA of the CDR3 is TGTGCCAGCAGCTCCCCTGGGACAATTGAAGCTTTCTTT.

The CDR3: CASSDRIGLAQYNEQFF. As DNA, the CDR3 is TGTGCCAGCAGTGATCGCATTGGCCTAGCGCAATACAATGAGCAGTTCTTC. The chain recombines TRBV25-1 with TRBJ2-1, with D perhaps matching TRBD2 (6 bases). V gave up 3 bases and J gave up 4 bases, with 19 bases separating them. The CDR3 runs 17 residues. From germline, CDR1 is MGHDK and CDR2 SYGVNS.

The chain couples TRBV30 to TRBJ1-3; 8 bases are shared with TRBD1. This CDR3 comprises 12 residues. The germline CDR1 and CDR2 sequences are GTSNPN and SVGIG (reference sequence). V lost 1 base, J lost 9 bases, and 2 bases stayed unmatched. The CDR3 loop reads CAWSGQGSTIYF. CDR3 bases: TGTGCCTGGAGTGGACAGGGGAGCACCATATATTTT.

This chain connects TRBV10-2 to TRBJ2-3, with TRBD2 identical over 11 bases. The germline CDR1 and CDR2 sequences are WSHSY and SAAADI. This CDR3 has 15 amino acids. Losses at the gene ends were 3 bases for V and 3 bases for J; bases not matched to a gene: 2. The CDR3 region has the DNA TGCGCCAGCAGTGATAGCGGGGGGGCAACAGATACGCAGTATTTT. Residues: CASSDSGGATDTQYF.

This clone showed up just a few times. The chain employs TRBV28 and TRBJ1-2; D is perhaps TRBD1 (6 bases). Germline-derived CDR1 and CDR2 are MDHEN and SYDVKM. The V and J ends lost 5 bases and 3 bases respectively, with 16 bases between them. This CDR3 has 15 amino acids. The CDR3 coding sequence is TGTGCCAGCAGTCTTCCCTCGGCAGGGGACTATGGCTACACCTTC. Protein sequence: CASSLPSAGDYGYTF.